In this sample, the clone carrying this TCR beta chain turned up many times. Every donor provided one heparinised blood draw, which averaged approximately 100 mL. Sorting based on CD45RO/CCR7/CD25/CD127/CD95/CD27 separated CD4+ naive, central memory, regulatory and stem cell-like memory cells. Germline CDR1 and CDR2: SGDLS and YYNGEE. The CDR3 covers 12 residues. The V gene lost 3 bases and the J gene lost 7 bases, with 11 bases spanning the gap. Isolated RNA was reverse transcribed in full, so expressed TCRB transcripts were sequenced. Produced via immunoSEQ multiplex PCR; TCRdb's table is partial and in-frame only. The table lists a few hundred thousand clones, about 14% of them singletons. This specimen belongs to a study of beta chain features in type 1 diabetes. Whole-study context: Taken together, all samples contributed fewer than 110 million examined sorted cells.

The sample consisted of central memory CD4+ T cells from blood. This TCR derives from a young man in good health. The chain is built from TRBV9 and TRBJ2-7, with unresolved D. DNA of the CDR3: TGTGCCAGCAGCGGGACCGGTCGGGAGCAGTACTTC. Translation gives CASSGTGREQYF.